Listed here are 25 T cell receptor beta chains from one sample, sequenced in a study of cytomegalovirus exposure and HLA in healthy donors. PCR used 60 Vbeta primers and 13 Jbeta primers. Using immunoSEQ multiplex PCR, the repertoire was profiled, and TCRdb retains in-frame clones only, with some absent. This sample has roughly 140,000 clones; 80% to 90% occur once, and the top ten carry roughly 2.4%. The sequencing input was PBMCs. These receptor sequences come from a woman aged 18-29 years in good health and CMV-seronegative.

This chain links TRBV5-3 with TRBJ1-2; D gene uncertain. TRBV5-3 is an open reading frame, and its role is uncertain. Trimming removed 6 bases at V and 8 bases at J, with 8 bases between. The CDR3 covers 10 residues. The CDR3 spells CARKKEGYTF. The CDR3 DNA is TGTGCCAGAAAGAAGGAGGGCTACACCTTC.

The chain links TRBV6-1 to TRBJ1-4; D perhaps matches TRBD1 (5 bases). CDR1 is MNHNS and CDR2 is SASEGT in the germline V gene. The CDR3 runs 15 residues. Trimming pared 6 bases from V and 8 bases from J, leaving 19 bases between. The chain's CDR3 is CASRTDFVALEKLFF. For the CDR3, the DNA is TGTGCCAGCAGGACAGATTTCGTTGCCCTAGAAAAACTGTTTTTT.

This chain connects TRBV4-1 to TRBJ2-7, with TRBD1 matching over 10 bases. V trimming: 1 base; J trimming: 5 bases; junction bases outside the gene matches: 5. This CDR3 region has 15 residues. The germline gives CDR1 MGHRA, CDR2 YSYEKL. CDR3 sequence reads: CASSQVGTGVHEQYF. The CDR3 nucleotides are TGCGCCAGCAGCCAAGTCGGGACAGGGGTTCACGAGCAGTACTTC.

This CDR3 is CASSYQGSGNTIYF. The CDR3 DNA follows: TGTGCCAGCAGCTACCAGGGATCTGGAAACACCATATATTTT. The rearrangement joins TRBV5-5 to TRBJ1-3; D may be TRBD1 (5 bases). The CDR3 is made up of 14 amino acids. Germline CDR1 reads SGHKS; CDR2 reads YYEKEE (reference sequence). The ends were cut back, 3 bases at V and 1 base at J, with 8 bases in the middle.

The chain combines TRBV6-1 with TRBJ1-2; no definite D call. CDR1 MNHNS and CDR2 SASEGT come from the germline V gene. Between the trimmed V and J ends, which lost 3 bases and 0 bases, there was a span of 11 bases. The CDR3 extends over 15 amino acids. The CDR3 sequence: CASSDGRLPNYGYTF. The CDR3, as DNA: TGTGCCAGCAGTGACGGGAGGCTTCCTAACTATGGCTACACCTTC.

The V and J genes are TRBV5-5 and TRBJ2-7; 12 bases match TRBD2. V was pared by 4 bases and J by 6 bases, with 2 bases of the junction left unmatched. The CDR3 is made up of 13 amino acids. Germline V gives CDR1 SGHKS, CDR2 YYEKEE (reference sequence). The CDR3 coding sequence is TGTGCCAGCAGCGGACTAGCGGGAACCGAGCAGTACTTC. Translation gives CASSGLAGTEQYF. The full variable domain, rest sourced from reference TRBV5-5 and TRBJ2-7, is DAGVTQSPTHLIKTRGQQVTLRCSPISGHKSVSWYQQVLGQGPQFIFQYYEKEERGRGNFPDRFSARQFPNYSSELNVNALLLGDSALYLCASSGLAGTEQYFGPGTRLTVT.

The gene calls are TRBV7-2 and TRBJ2-3, with unresolved D. The V and J ends lost 5 bases and 5 bases respectively, with 11 bases between them. Germline CDR1 and CDR2: SGHTA and FQGNSA. The CDR3 is made up of 13 amino acids. CDR3 residues: CASSPRPVDTQYF. The CDR3 DNA sequence: TGTGCCAGCAGCCCTCGTCCGGTAGATACGCAGTATTTT.

The genes are TRBV28 and TRBJ2-3; the D gene is possibly TRBD1 (6 bases). The CDR3 extends over 15 amino acids. Germline values: CDR1 MDHEN, CDR2 SYDVKM. The V end lost 5 bases, the J end lost 5 bases, and 17 bases lay between the germline ends. The CDR3 loop reads CASSLAGARRDTQYF. The CDR3 bases are TGTGCCAGCAGTCTAGCAGGGGCCCGTAGAGATACGCAGTATTTT.

This clone was seen more than once but under ten times. V and J are TRBV20-1 and TRBJ2-2, with D possibly being TRBD2 (5 bases). V lost 4 bases and J 6 bases, leaving 6 bases between the germline ends. CDR1 and CDR2 (germline): DFQATT, SNEGSKA (reference sequence). This CDR3 spans 11 amino acids. CDR3 DNA: TGCAGTGCTATGAGGGCCGGGGAGCTGTTTTTT. Translating it yields CSAMRAGELFF.

V and J are TRBV4-2 and TRBJ2-1; 7 nucleotides agree with TRBD2. Unmatched junction bases numbered 4, after V lost 2 bases and J lost 0 bases. The CDR3 has 16 amino acids. The germline V gene encodes CDR1 LGHNA and CDR2 YNFKEQ. The CDR3 coding sequence is TGTGCCAGCAGCCAAACTAGCGCCTACTCCTACAATGAGCAGTTCTTC. As protein: CASSQTSAYSYNEQFF.

This clone was seen a few times. The V and J genes are TRBV7-2 and TRBJ1-5, with 9 bases fitting TRBD1. Germline-derived CDR1 and CDR2 are SGHTA and FQGNSA. The CDR3 length is 14 residues. The junction had 6 bases not matched to a gene; V was cut back by 5 bases and J by 7 bases. The chain's CDR3 is CASSMDRGGQPQHF. The CDR3 nucleotides are TGTGCCAGCAGCATGGACAGGGGAGGGCAGCCCCAGCATTTT.

The rearrangement joins TRBV6-4 to TRBJ2-1, with a possible D match to TRBD2 (6 bases). CDR3 size: 15 residues. Trimming pared 4 bases from V and 9 bases from J, leaving 19 bases between. Germline V CDR1 and CDR2: MRHNA, SNTAGT. CDR3 DNA: TGTGCCAGCAGTGCCCCCGCCTCTAGCGTGGCTGAGCAGTTCTTC. Amino acids: CASSAPASSVAEQFF.

The table lists this clone with a count of one. The CDR3 region has the DNA TGTGCCAGTAGAAGGTCCTCGAAAGGGGCTAACTATGGCTACACCTTC. Translation: CASRRSSKGANYGYTF. The chain recombines TRBV19 with TRBJ1-2, with D possibly TRBD1 on 5 matching bases. Looked up from germline, CDR1 is LNHDA and CDR2 is SQIVND (reference sequence). Trimming took off 6 bases at V and 0 bases at J, with 17 bases between the two ends. This CDR3 region has 16 residues.

This chain joins TRBV7-7 and TRBJ2-5, with 8 bases lining up with TRBD2. J lost 7 bases, V lost 5 bases, and 6 bases had no gene match. This CDR3 contains 13 residues. Germline CDR1 and CDR2: SSHAT and FNYEAQ (reference sequence). CDR3 sequence reads: CASSPFGGATQYF. The CDR3, as DNA: TGTGCCAGCAGCCCTTTCGGGGGGGCGACCCAGTACTTC. Full variable domain (rest looked up from reference TRBV7-7 and TRBJ2-5): GAGVSQSPRYKVTKRGQDVTLRCDPISSHATLYWYQQALGQGPEFLTYFNYEAQPDKSGLPSDRFSAERPEGSISTLTIQRTEQRDSAMYRCASSPFGGATQYFGPGTRLLVL.

The rearrangement joins TRBV4-3 to TRBJ2-1, with D maybe TRBD1 (5 bases). V lost 5 bases to trimming and J lost 9 bases, with 11 bases between them. This CDR3 contains 12 residues. Germline V gene sequence: CDR1 LGHNA, CDR2 YSLEER. CDR3 in amino acids: CASSSTVGEQFF. CDR3 bases: TGCGCCAGCAGCTCGACAGTGGGTGAGCAGTTCTTC.

The sample holds a few counts of this clone. The chain recombines TRBV30 with TRBJ1-6; D is perhaps TRBD1 (5 bases). The V gene's germline CDR1 is GTSNPN and CDR2 SVGIG (reference sequence). Deletions cut 5 bases from V and 4 bases from J, with 15 bases between. This CDR3 is built from 15 residues. CDR3 sequence: CAWGPLGGYNSPLHF. As DNA, the CDR3 is TGTGCCTGGGGGCCCCTGGGGGGGTATAATTCACCCCTCCACTTT.

This rearrangement joins TRBV19 to TRBJ1-5, with 10 bases fitting TRBD1. The length of the CDR3 is 15 residues. V lost 6 bases, J lost 1 base, and 3 bases stayed unmatched. Per germline, CDR1 LNHDA and CDR2 SQIVND (reference sequence). DNA of the CDR3: TGTGCCAGTAGAACGACAGGGGGCAGCAATCAGCCCCAGCATTTT. It yields the protein CASRTTGGSNQPQHF.

This chain joins TRBV5-5 and TRBJ2-7; the match to TRBD2 covers 8 bases. V shed 4 bases, J shed 3 bases, and the junction held 6 bases outside the gene matches. The germline V gene has CDR1 SGHKS and CDR2 YYEKEE (reference sequence). There are 14 residues in the CDR3. The CDR3 DNA reads as TGTGCCAGCAGCCGAGCGGGGGCAGACTACGAGCAGTACTTC. Protein sequence: CASSRAGADYEQYF.

V gene TRBV4-3 combines with J gene TRBJ2-7; 11 positions match TRBD1. CDR3 length: 15 amino acids. J was trimmed by 5 bases and V by 0 bases; bases with no gene match: 3. CDR1 LGHNA and CDR2 YSLEER come from the germline V gene. The CDR3 loop is CASSQEGQGVHEQYF. As DNA, the CDR3 is TGCGCCAGCAGCCAAGAGGGACAGGGGGTGCACGAGCAGTACTTC.

This chain links TRBV6-5 with TRBJ2-2; 7 nucleotides agree with TRBD2. The germline V gene has CDR1 MNHEY and CDR2 SVGAGI. There are 16 residues in the CDR3. Losses at the gene ends were 0 bases for V and 1 base for J; bases not matched to a gene: 2. The chain's CDR3 is CASSYSGLQNTGELFF. The CDR3 DNA reads as TGTGCCAGCAGTTACTCGGGACTACAGAACACCGGGGAGCTGTTTTTT.

The chain employs TRBV28 and TRBJ1-1; TRBD1 is a possible D gene (5 bases). V was clipped by 1 base and J by 1 base, with 16 bases between them. The length of the CDR3 is 17 residues. CDR1 and CDR2 (germline): MDHEN, SYDVKM. The CDR3 DNA sequence: TGTGCCAGCAGTTTATTTTCTTCGGGAGGGACGAACACTGAAGCTTTCTTT. Its translation: CASSLFSSGGTNTEAFF.

The V and J genes are TRBV11-2 and TRBJ1-2; no clear D gene. CDR1 and CDR2 (germline): SGHAT, FQNNGV. CDR3 length: 14 residues. Deletions cut 4 bases from V and 5 bases from J, with 14 bases between. CDR3 nucleotides: TGTGCCAGCAGCTCAAGCCGGGTTCCTTATGGCTACACCTTC. As protein: CASSSSRVPYGYTF.

This chain joins TRBV4-2 and TRBJ2-1; perhaps TRBD2 as D (5 bases). This CDR3 region has 16 residues. Per germline, CDR1 LGHNA and CDR2 YNFKEQ. V shed 4 bases and J shed 1 base, with 14 bases lying between them. CDR3 DNA sequence: TGTGCCAGCAGCCCCGAACTAGACGGGTCCTACAATGAGCAGTTCTTC. Amino acids: CASSPELDGSYNEQFF.

Notes on this clone: Additional DNA sequences in this sample encode the identical CDR3. The V call is TRBV18, the J call TRBJ2-5; possibly TRBD1 for D (5 bases). V lost 4 bases, J lost 2 bases, and 8 bases lay in between. Germline lookup yields CDR1 KGHSH and CDR2 LQKENI. The CDR3 runs to 13 residues. The CDR3 sequence is CASSRDRQETQYF. CDR3 nucleotides: TGTGCCAGCTCACGCGACAGACAAGAGACCCAGTACTTC.

This clone was observed once. The chain is built from TRBV28 and TRBJ1-1; D gene unclear. The CDR3 is 14 residues long. The V end was cut by 2 bases, the J end by 6 bases, with 13 bases between. CDR1 MDHEN and CDR2 SYDVKM come from the germline V gene. The CDR3 loop is CASSLGGEAAEAFF. The CDR3 region has the DNA TGTGCCAGCAGTTTAGGTGGCGAGGCGGCTGAAGCTTTCTTT.